This T cell receptor (beta chain) was retrieved from a study of blood T cell repertoires in COVID-19. Study background: The United States, Italy and Spain were the sources of the acute and convalescent COVID-19 samples.

Profiled with immunoSEQ multiplex PCR; TCRdb holds only in-frame clones, not every one. This sample has approximately 150,000 clones; roughly nine tenths occur once, and the top ten carry over 2%. Patients at the Seattle site were enrolled during active infection and followed longitudinally. There are 13 residues in the CDR3. The germline CDR1 and CDR2 sequences are MNHEY and SVGAGI. Trimming removed 6 bases at V and 7 bases at J, with 15 bases between. This clone was detected once. Sample: peripheral blood. This clonotype was sampled from a human donor with COVID-19, enrolled during active disease. The donor label of this sample is uncertain. This chain links TRBV6-5 with TRBJ1-2, with D maybe TRBD1 (6 bases). CDR3 amino acids: CASRTGSVGGYTF. Written as DNA, the CDR3 is TGTGCCAGCAGGACAGGATCGGTCGGTGGCTACACCTTC.